The 4 T cell receptor beta chains given below trace back to one sample, sequenced in a study of OX40 agonist ivuxolimab in advanced cancers. Sequencing used immunoSEQ multiplex PCR; TCRdb keeps in-frame clones, though not all of them. The sample consists of roughly 15,000 clones, roughly 82% of them appearing once. Material: CD4+ or CD8+ T cells sorted from blood, obtained in a trial of the OX40 agonist ivuxolimab. The receptors derive from an adult with an advanced solid tumor such as melanoma, head and neck, liver or kidney cancer.

This chain links TRBV2 with TRBJ2-5; 8 nucleotides line up with TRBD1. J was trimmed by 2 bases and V by 6 bases; bases with no gene match: 17. CDR3 length equals 18 residues. CDR1 is SNHLY and CDR2 is FYNNEI in the germline V gene. The chain's CDR3 is CASSVNPGGAGMQETQYF. CDR3 DNA: TGTGCCAGCAGCGTTAATCCAGGGGGCGCGGGTATGCAAGAGACCCAGTACTTC.

CDR3 sequence: CASSFRGGRTEAFF. CDR3 nucleotides: TGTGCCAGTAGTTTCCGGGGCGGGAGGACTGAAGCTTTCTTT. The chain is built from TRBV19 and TRBJ1-1, with D tentatively TRBD1 (5 bases). V dropped 5 bases and J dropped 5 bases, with 15 bases sitting between them. The CDR3 sequence is 14 residues long. CDR1 and CDR2 from the germline V gene are LNHDA and SQIVND (reference sequence). The whole variable domain, filled in from reference TRBV19 and TRBJ1-1, reads DGGITQSPKYLFRKEGQNVTLSCEQNLNHDAMYWYRQDPGQGLRLIYYSQIVNDFQKGDIAEGYSVSREKKESFPLTVTSAQKNPTAFYLCASSFRGGRTEAFFGQGTRLTVV.

This rearrangement joins TRBV5-6 to TRBJ2-7, with D tentatively TRBD1 (5 bases). Deletions cut 1 base from V and 3 bases from J, with 20 bases between. This CDR3 has 17 residues. Per germline, CDR1 SGHDT and CDR2 YYEEEE. For the CDR3, the DNA is TGTGCCAGCAGCTTGACCTTTGACAGCCTCAAACACTACGAGCAGTACTTC. It encodes CASSLTFDSLKHYEQYF.

The gene calls are TRBV29-1 and TRBJ2-7; TRBD2 aligns across 8 bases. V dropped 4 bases and J dropped 0; count of bases not matched to a gene: 5. The length of the CDR3 is 14 residues. The germline CDR1 and CDR2 sequences are SQVTM and ANQGSEA. Here the CDR3 reads CSVVGGEDSYEQYF. Written as DNA, the CDR3 is TGCAGCGTTGTCGGGGGGGAGGACTCCTACGAGCAGTACTTC.